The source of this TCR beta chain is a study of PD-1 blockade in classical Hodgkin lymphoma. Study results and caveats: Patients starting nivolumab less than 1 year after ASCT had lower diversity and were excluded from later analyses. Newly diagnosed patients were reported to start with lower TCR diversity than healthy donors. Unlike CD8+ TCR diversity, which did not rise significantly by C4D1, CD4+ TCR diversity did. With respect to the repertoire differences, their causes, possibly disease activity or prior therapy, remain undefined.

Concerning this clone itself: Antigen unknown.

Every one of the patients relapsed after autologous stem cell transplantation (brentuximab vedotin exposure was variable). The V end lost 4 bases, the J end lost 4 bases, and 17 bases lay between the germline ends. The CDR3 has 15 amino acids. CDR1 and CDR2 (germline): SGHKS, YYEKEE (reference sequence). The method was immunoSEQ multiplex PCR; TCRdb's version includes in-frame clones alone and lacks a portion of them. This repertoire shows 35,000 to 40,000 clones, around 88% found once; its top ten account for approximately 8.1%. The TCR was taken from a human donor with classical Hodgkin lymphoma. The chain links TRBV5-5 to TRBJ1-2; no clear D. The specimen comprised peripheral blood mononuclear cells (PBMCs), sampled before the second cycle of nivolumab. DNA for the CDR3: TGTGCCAGCAGCCCTGGCCGTAGGGAATCCTATGGCTACACCTTC. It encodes CASSPGRRESYGYTF.